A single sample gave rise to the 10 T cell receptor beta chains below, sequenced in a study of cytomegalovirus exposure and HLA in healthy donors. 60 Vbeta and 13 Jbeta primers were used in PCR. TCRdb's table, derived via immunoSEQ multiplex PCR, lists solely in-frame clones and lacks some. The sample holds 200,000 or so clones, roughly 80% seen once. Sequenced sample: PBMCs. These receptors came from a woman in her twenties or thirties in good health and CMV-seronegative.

The CDR3 DNA is TGTGCCAGCAGTTATATACTGGGCTCGAACACTGAAGCTTTCTTT. This codes for CASSYILGSNTEAFF. The chain employs TRBV6-6 and TRBJ1-1; D gene uncertain. CDR3 length: 15 amino acids. Germline V gene data show CDR1 as MNHNY and CDR2 as SVGAGI (reference sequence). V was pared by 3 bases and J by 1 base, with 12 bases between.

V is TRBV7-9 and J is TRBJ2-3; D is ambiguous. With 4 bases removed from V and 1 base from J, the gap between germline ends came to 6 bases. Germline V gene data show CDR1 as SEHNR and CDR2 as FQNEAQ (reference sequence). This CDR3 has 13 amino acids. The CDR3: CASSYLGTDTQYF. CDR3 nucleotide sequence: TGTGCCAGCAGCTACTTGGGCACAGATACGCAGTATTTT.

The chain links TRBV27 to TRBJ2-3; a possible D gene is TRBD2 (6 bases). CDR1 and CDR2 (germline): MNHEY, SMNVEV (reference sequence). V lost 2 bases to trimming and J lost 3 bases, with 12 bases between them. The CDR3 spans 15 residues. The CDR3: CASSLNHRGTDTQYF. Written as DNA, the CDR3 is TGTGCCAGCAGTTTAAACCACCGGGGGACAGATACGCAGTATTTT.

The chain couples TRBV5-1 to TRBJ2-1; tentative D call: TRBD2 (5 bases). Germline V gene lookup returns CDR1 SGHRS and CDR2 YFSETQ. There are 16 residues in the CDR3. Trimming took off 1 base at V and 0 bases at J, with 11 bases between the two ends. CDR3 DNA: TGCGCCAGCAGCTTGACCGGGGTACGCTCCTACAATGAGCAGTTCTTC. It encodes CASSLTGVRSYNEQFF.

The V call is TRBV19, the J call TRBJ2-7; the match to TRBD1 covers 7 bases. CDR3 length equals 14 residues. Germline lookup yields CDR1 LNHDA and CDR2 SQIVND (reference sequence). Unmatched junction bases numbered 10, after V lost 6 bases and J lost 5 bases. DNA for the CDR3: TGTGCCAGTAGCCCCAGACAGGGAGTGAACGAGCAGTACTTC. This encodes CASSPRQGVNEQYF.

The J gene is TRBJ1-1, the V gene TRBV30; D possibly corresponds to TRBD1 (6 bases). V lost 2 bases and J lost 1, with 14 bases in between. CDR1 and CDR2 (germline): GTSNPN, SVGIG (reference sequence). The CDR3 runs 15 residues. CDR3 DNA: TGTGCCTGGAGTAGACTTACAGGGACGAACACTGAAGCTTTCTTT. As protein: CAWSRLTGTNTEAFF. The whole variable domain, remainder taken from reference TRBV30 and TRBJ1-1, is SQTIHQWPATLVQPVGSPLSLECTVEGTSNPNLYWYRQAAGRGLQLLFYSVGIGQISSEVPQNLSASRPQDRQFILSSKKLLLSDSGFYLCAWSRLTGTNTEAFFGQGTRLTVV.

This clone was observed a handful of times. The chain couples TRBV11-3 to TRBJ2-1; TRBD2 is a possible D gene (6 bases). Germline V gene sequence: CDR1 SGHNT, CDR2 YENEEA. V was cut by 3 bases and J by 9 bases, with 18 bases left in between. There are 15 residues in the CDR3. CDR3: CASSFEGSGGGEQFF. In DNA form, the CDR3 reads TGTGCCAGCAGCTTTGAGGGTAGCGGTGGTGGTGAGCAGTTCTTC.

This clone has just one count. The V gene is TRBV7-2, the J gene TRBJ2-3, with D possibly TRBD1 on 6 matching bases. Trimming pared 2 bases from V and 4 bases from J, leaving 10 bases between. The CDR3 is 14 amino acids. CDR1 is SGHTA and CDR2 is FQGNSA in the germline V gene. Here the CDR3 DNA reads TGTGCCAGCAGCTTAAACAGGGCCTCAGATACGCAGTATTTT. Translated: CASSLNRASDTQYF.

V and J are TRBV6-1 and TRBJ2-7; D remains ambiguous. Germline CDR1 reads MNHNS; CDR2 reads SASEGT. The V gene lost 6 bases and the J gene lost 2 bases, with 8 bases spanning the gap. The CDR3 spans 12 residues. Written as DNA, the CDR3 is TGTGCCAGCAGGGAGATGACCTACGAGCAGTACTTC. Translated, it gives CASREMTYEQYF.

Here the CDR3 DNA reads TGTGCCAGCAGCTTACACGACTCGTCGGGTTCTGGCTACACCTTC. It encodes CASSLHDSSGSGYTF. The V call is TRBV7-2, the J call TRBJ1-2; no clear D gene. Deletions cut 2 bases from V and 7 bases from J, with 17 bases between. Per germline, CDR1 SGHTA and CDR2 FQGNSA. This CDR3 region has 15 residues.